The sequence of this T cell receptor beta chain was determined in a study of T cells in Graves' hyperthyroidism and ophthalmopathy. Study-wide background: Peripheral blood sampling occurred at initial diagnosis, before any treatment. Study-wide findings and caveats: In blood, most of the thyroid clonotypes expanded above 0.001 were also present.

In the case of this clonotype: Antigen: not known.

Reasons for excluding patients were uncontrolled infection, other autoimmune disease, pregnancy or lactation. Based on clinical symptoms, serum thyroxine and TRAb, thyroid ultrasound and orbital computed tomography, diagnoses were reached. Amplified TCR beta CDR3 regions derived from RNA transcripts. TCR CDR3 underwent first-round RT-PCR with the HTBI primer set. TCRdb processed the multiplex PCR reads anew with MiXCR; each CDR3 protein has one entry. Here the sample spans 530,000 or so distinct CDR3 sequences, around a quarter being singletons. CDR1 and CDR2 (germline): SEHNR, FQNEAQ (reference sequence). This CDR3 region has 12 residues. The V end was cut by 5 bases, the J end by 5 bases, with 7 bases between.

The source of this sequence is a woman aged 25 to 39 with Graves' ophthalmopathy. Sample: blood. This chain joins TRBV7-9 and TRBJ1-5; possibly TRBD1 for D (5 bases). CDR3 sequence reads: CASSIQDQPQHF. In DNA, the CDR3 is TGTGCCAGCAGCATACAGGATCAGCCCCAGCATTTT.